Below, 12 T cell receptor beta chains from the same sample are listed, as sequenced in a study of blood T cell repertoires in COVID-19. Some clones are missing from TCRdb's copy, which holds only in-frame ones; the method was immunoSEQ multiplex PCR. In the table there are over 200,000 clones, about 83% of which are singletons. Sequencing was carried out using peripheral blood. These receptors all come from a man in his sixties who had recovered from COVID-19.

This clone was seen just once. The CDR3 sequence: CASSQACGPDTQYF. CDR3 coding DNA: TGTGCCAGCAGCCAAGCCTGTGGGCCCGATACGCAGTATTTT. The chain carries TRBV3-1 (or the pseudogene TRBV3-2) and TRBJ2-3; D call uncertain. The CDR3 has 14 amino acids. The V end lost 1 base, the J end lost 6 bases, and 11 bases lay between the germline ends. The germline V gene has CDR1 LGHDT and CDR2 YNNKEL (reference sequence).

The CDR3 here is CSVTGQGYEQYF. In nucleotides, the CDR3 is TGCAGCGTCACGGGACAGGGCTACGAGCAGTACTTC. The chain is built from TRBV29-1 and TRBJ2-7, with 9 nucleotides matching TRBD1. The ends lost 6 bases at V and 3 bases at J; junction bases unmatched: 3. CDR1 and CDR2 (germline): SQVTM, ANQGSEA. The CDR3 covers 12 residues.

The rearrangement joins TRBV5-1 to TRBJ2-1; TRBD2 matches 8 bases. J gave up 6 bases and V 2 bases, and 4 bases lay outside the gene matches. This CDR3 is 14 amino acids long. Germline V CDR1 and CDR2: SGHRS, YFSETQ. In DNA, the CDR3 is TGCGCCAGCAGCTTCAGCGGGAGCATCAATGAGCAGTTCTTC. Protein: CASSFSGSINEQFF.

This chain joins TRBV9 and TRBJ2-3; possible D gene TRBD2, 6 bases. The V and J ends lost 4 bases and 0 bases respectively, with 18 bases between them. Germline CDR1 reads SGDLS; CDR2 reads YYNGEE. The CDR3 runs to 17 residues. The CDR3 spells CASSPRGDGGSTDTQYF. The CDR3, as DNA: TGTGCCAGCAGCCCAAGGGGAGACGGGGGTAGCACAGATACGCAGTATTTT.

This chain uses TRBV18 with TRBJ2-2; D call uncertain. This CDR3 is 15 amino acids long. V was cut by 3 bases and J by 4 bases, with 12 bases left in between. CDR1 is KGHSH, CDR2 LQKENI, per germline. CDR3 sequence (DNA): TGTGCCAGCTCACCCTCCAGGTCCCGCACCGGGGAGCTGTTTTTT. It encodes CASSPSRSRTGELFF.

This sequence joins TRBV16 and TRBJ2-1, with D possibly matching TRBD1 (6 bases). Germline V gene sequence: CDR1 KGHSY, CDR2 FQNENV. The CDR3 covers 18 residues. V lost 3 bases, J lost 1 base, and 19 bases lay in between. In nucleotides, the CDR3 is TGTGCCAGCAGCCAGGGAGTCCAGGGGAACCCTTCCTACAATGAGCAGTTCTTC. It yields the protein CASSQGVQGNPSYNEQFF. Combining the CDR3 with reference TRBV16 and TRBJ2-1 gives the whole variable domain GEEVAQTPKHLVRGEGQKAKLYCAPIKGHSYVFWYQQVLKNEFKFLISFQNENVFDETGMPKERFSAKCLPNSPCSLEIQATKLEDSAVYFCASSQGVQGNPSYNEQFFGPGTRLTVL.

The CDR3 loop reads CASRGLAGVDTGELFF. CDR3 coding DNA: TGCGCCAGCCGCGGACTAGCGGGGGTGGATACCGGGGAGCTGTTTTTT. The gene calls are TRBV5-1 and TRBJ2-2, with 13 bases matching TRBD2. The CDR3 consists of 16 residues. The germline V gene encodes CDR1 SGHRS and CDR2 YFSETQ. Germline trimming cut 7 bases from V and 5 bases from J; bases unmatched to any gene: 8.

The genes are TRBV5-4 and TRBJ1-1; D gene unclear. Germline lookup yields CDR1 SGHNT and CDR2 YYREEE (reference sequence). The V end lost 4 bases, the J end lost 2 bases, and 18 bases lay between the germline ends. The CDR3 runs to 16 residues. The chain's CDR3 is CASSRPGVAENTEAFF. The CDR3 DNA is TGTGCCAGCAGCCGCCCTGGAGTGGCCGAAAACACTGAAGCTTTCTTT.

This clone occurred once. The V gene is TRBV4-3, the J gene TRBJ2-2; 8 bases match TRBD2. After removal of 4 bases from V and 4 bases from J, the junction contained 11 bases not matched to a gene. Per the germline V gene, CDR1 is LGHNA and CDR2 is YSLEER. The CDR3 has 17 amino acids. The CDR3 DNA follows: TGCGCCAGCAGCCCCCGTTCGGGGGGGGGCGGCACCGGGGAGCTGTTTTTT. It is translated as CASSPRSGGGGTGELFF.

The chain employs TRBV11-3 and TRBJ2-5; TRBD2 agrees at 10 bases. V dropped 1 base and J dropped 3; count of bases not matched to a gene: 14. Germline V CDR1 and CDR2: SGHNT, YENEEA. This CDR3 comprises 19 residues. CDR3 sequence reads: CASSLGLVAGGLWKETQYF. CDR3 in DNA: TGTGCCAGCAGCTTAGGTTTAGTAGCGGGGGGCCTCTGGAAAGAGACCCAGTACTTC.

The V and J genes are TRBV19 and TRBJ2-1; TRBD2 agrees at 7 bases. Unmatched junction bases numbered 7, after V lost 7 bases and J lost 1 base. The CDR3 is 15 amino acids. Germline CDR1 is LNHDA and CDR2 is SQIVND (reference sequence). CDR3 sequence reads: CASTLSSGSYNEQFF. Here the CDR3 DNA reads TGTGCCAGTACCCTGAGTAGCGGGTCCTACAATGAGCAGTTCTTC. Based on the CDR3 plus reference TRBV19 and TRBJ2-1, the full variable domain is DGGITQSPKYLFRKEGQNVTLSCEQNLNHDAMYWYRQDPGQGLRLIYYSQIVNDFQKGDIAEGYSVSREKKESFPLTVTSAQKNPTAFYLCASTLSSGSYNEQFFGPGTRLTVL.

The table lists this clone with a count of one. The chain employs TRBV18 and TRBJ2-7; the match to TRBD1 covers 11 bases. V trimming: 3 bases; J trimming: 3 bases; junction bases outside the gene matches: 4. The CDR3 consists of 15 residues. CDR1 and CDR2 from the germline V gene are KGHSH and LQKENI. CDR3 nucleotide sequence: TGTGCCAGCTCACCGGCCGGGACAGGGGGCTACGAGCAGTACTTC. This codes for CASSPAGTGGYEQYF.